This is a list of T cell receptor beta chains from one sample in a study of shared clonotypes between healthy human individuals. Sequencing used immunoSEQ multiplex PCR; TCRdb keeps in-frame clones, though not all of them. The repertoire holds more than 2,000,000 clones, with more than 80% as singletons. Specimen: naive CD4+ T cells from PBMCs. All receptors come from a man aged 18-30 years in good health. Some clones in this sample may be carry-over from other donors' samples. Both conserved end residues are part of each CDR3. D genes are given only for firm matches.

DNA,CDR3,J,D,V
TGCGCCAGCAGCCACCTACAGGGGAATCAGCCCCAGCATTTT,CASSHLQGNQPQHF,TRBJ1-5,TRBD1,TRBV4-3
TGTGCCAGCATTGCCGGGACAGGACCCACAGATACGCAGTATTTT,CASIAGTGPTDTQYF,TRBJ2-3,TRBD1,TRBV28
TGCAGTGCCGTAATCGGGACAGCAACCACCTTC,CSAVIGTATTF,TRBJ1-2,TRBD1,TRBV20-1
TGCGCCAGCAGCTCCGGAAATGGCGCCGCTGAGGATACGCAGTATTTT,CASSSGNGAAEDTQYF,TRBJ2-3,.,TRBV5-1
TGTGCCAGCAGCCTCGCTAAGGGGCGGGCAACTGACTTC,CASSLAKGRATDF,TRBJ2-5,.,TRBV6-5
TGTGCCAGCAGAGGCGGGGCGGGGTTCTACGAGCAGTACTTC,CASRGGAGFYEQYF,TRBJ2-7,.,TRBV6-1
TGTGCCAGCAGTGAACAGAGCGGATCTAGCACAGATACGCAGTATTTT,CASSEQSGSSTDTQYF,TRBJ2-3,.,TRBV6-1
TGCGCCAGCAGCCAAACGGGACAGGGGGCGAGTCAGCCCCAGCATTTT,CASSQTGQGASQPQHF,TRBJ1-5,TRBD1,TRBV4-1
TGTGCCAGCAGCTTAGCAGAAACCGTCTACACAGATACGCAGTATTTT,CASSLAETVYTDTQYF,TRBJ2-3,.,TRBV28
TGTGCCAGCAGTGAAACTTGGGGCGGGAGCCATTTCACAGATACGCAGTATTTT,CASSETWGGSHFTDTQYF,TRBJ2-3,TRBD2,TRBV6-1
TGTGCCAGCAGCGCTTCGCGGGGGACCTACGAGCAGTACTTC,CASSASRGTYEQYF,TRBJ2-7,TRBD2,TRBV14
TGCGCCAGCAGTAGGGATAGACTAGCGGGAGCGGGTGAGCAGTACTTC,CASSRDRLAGAGEQYF,TRBJ2-7,TRBD2,TRBV5-1
TGTGCCAGCAGTGCGGGAGGGGGTTGGGCCAAAAACATTCAGTACTTC,CASSAGGGWAKNIQYF,TRBJ2-4,TRBD2,TRBV27
TGTGCCAGCAGTTTAACGGCTAGCGGGAGCGGTAGGGAGCAGTACTTC,CASSLTASGSGREQYF,TRBJ2-7,TRBD2,TRBV27
TGTGCCAGCAGCGTAGCTGGGAGTAACACCGGGGAGCTGTTTTTT,CASSVAGSNTGELFF,TRBJ2-2,.,TRBV9
TGTGCCAGCATTCAGGGGGGCTCCTACAATGAGCAGTTCTTC,CASIQGGSYNEQFF,TRBJ2-1,.,TRBV6-1
TGTGCCAGCAGCTTTGTCCAGGCTGAAGCTTTCTTT,CASSFVQAEAFF,TRBJ1-1,.,TRBV7-9
TGCGCCAGCAGTGAGGGGGCCGGCAGAACTGGGGCCAACGTCCTGACTTTC,CASSEGAGRTGANVLTF,TRBJ2-6,.,TRBV10-1
TGTGCCAGCAGTGACCTAGGAGACAATCAGCCCCAGCATTTT,CASSDLGDNQPQHF,TRBJ1-5,.,TRBV2
TGCGCCAGCAGCCAAGTCAGGGGGCTGAACTACGAGCAGTACTTC,CASSQVRGLNYEQYF,TRBJ2-7,TRBD1,TRBV4-1
TGTGCCAGTAGTGCCCGACAGGGCGGTAACTCTGGAAACACCATATATTTT,CASSARQGGNSGNTIYF,TRBJ1-3,TRBD1,TRBV19
TGCAGCGTTGGGTCCGGGCGCCGCTCCTACGAGCAGTACTTC,CSVGSGRRSYEQYF,TRBJ2-7,.,TRBV29-1
TGTGCCAGCAGCTTAGCGGCAGATACGCAGTATTTT,CASSLAADTQYF,TRBJ2-3,.,TRBV11-2
TGTGCCATCAGTGAGCGGGACTCTCGGGATGGCTACACCTTC,CAISERDSRDGYTF,TRBJ1-2,.,TRBV10-3
TGTGCCAGCACCCAAAGAGGGTCGGATGAGCAGTTCTTC,CASTQRGSDEQFF,TRBJ2-1,.,TRBV6-6